The 3 T cell receptor beta chains below all came from one sample that was sequenced in a study of cytomegalovirus exposure and HLA in healthy donors. In the PCR, 60 Vbeta and 13 Jbeta primers were used. Repertoires were generated with immunoSEQ multiplex PCR, while TCRdb's copy carries only in-frame clones and drops some. Its table records 130,000 or so clones. Sequenced material: PBMCs. The receptor source for this set is a middle-aged woman in good health and CMV-seronegative.

A word on this clone: At one of its ends the junction is not consistent with the germline gene, which may arise from a read error. CDR3 bases: TGTGCCATCAGTGAGATCCAGGGGACCCTCGGAAGCTTC. Translated, it gives CAISEIQGTLGSF. The rearrangement uses TRBV10-3 and TRBJ2-7; tentative D call: TRBD1 (6 bases). The germline CDR1 and CDR2 sequences are ENHRY and SYGVKD. The CDR3 spans 13 residues.

The V gene is TRBV28, the J gene TRBJ1-1; tentatively, D is TRBD1 (5 bases). Trimming cost V 3 bases and J 7 bases, with 12 bases left between them. The CDR3 length is 13 residues. Germline lookup yields CDR1 MDHEN and CDR2 SYDVKM. Here the CDR3 reads CASSFGAVIEAFF. The CDR3 nucleotides are TGTGCCAGCAGTTTTGGGGCGGTGATTGAAGCTTTCTTT. Using reference TRBV28 and TRBJ1-1 for the parts outside the CDR3, the full variable domain is DVKVTQSSRYLVKRTGEKVFLECVQDMDHENMFWYRQDPGLGLRLIYFSYDVKMKEKGDIPEGYSVSREKKERFSLILESASTNQTSMYLCASSFGAVIEAFFGQGTRLTVV.

The rearrangement links TRBV6-4 to TRBJ2-2; 9 positions agree with TRBD2. V shed 8 bases and J 4 bases; nucleotides not matched to a gene: 17. The germline gives CDR1 MRHNA, CDR2 SNTAGT. CDR3 length equals 18 residues. The CDR3 region has the DNA TGTGCCAGCCGAGAGTTGTCGCGGGGGGGCCTCGGCACCGGGGAGCTGTTTTTT. Translated: CASRELSRGGLGTGELFF.